What follows are 18 T cell receptor beta chains derived from one specimen sequenced in a study of cytomegalovirus exposure and HLA in healthy donors. PCR amplification relied on 60 Vbeta primers (plus 13 Jbeta primers). Only in-frame clones appear in the TCRdb table, and some are missing; sequencing was by immunoSEQ multiplex PCR. The sample has some 130,000 clones, under 85% seen once; the top ten hold roughly 4.2%. Sequencing was carried out using PBMCs. The receptors were gathered from a male donor in good health and CMV-seropositive.

The chain links TRBV7-9 to TRBJ1-1; D is unclear. Trimming stripped 7 bases from V and 1 base from J, with 16 bases between. Germline loops: CDR1 SEHNR, CDR2 FQNEAQ (reference sequence). CDR3 length: 15 residues. CDR3 protein: CASKPRFMSNTEAFF. The CDR3 region has the DNA TGTGCCAGCAAACCGAGGTTCATGTCGAACACTGAAGCTTTCTTT.

The V gene is TRBV28, the J gene TRBJ2-1, with 7 bases lining up with TRBD2. With V trimmed by 5 bases and J by 8 bases, 12 bases remained unmatched. The CDR3 loop spans 15 amino acids. CDR1 is MDHEN, CDR2 SYDVKM, per germline. CDR3 amino acids: CASSPQVGGSDEQFF. CDR3 nucleotides: TGTGCCAGCAGTCCACAGGTCGGGGGGAGCGATGAGCAGTTCTTC.

The chain has TRBV5-4 and TRBJ2-1; TRBD2 matches at 10 bases. CDR1 SGHNT and CDR2 YYREEE come from the germline V gene (reference sequence). CDR3 size: 17 residues. V shed 0 bases, J shed 8 bases, and the junction held 11 bases outside the gene matches. CDR3 DNA: TGTGCCAGCAGCTTGGGAGCGGGAGGGCCTTCCTCAGATGAGCAGTTCTTC. Translation gives CASSLGAGGPSSDEQFF.

This clone was seen once. The chain uses TRBV28 and TRBJ2-7, with 9 bases fitting TRBD1. This CDR3 has 15 residues. The V gene end was trimmed by 4 bases and the J gene end by 3 bases; junction bases not matched to a gene: 7. Germline CDR1 reads MDHEN; CDR2 reads SYDVKM. CDR3 amino acids: CASSSPGTGLYEQYF. Here the CDR3 DNA reads TGTGCCAGCAGTTCTCCCGGGACAGGGCTCTACGAGCAGTACTTC.

In DNA, the CDR3 is TGCGCCAGCAGCCATAAACTAGTAAACAATGAGCAGTTCTTC. Translating it yields CASSHKLVNNEQFF. The chain employs TRBV4-1 and TRBJ2-1, with D possibly being TRBD2 (5 bases). There are 14 residues in the CDR3. With 3 bases removed from V and 5 bases from J, the gap between germline ends came to 11 bases. Germline V lookup: CDR1 MGHRA, CDR2 YSYEKL.

V usage is TRBV2 and J usage is TRBJ1-2; D uncertain. Germline CDR1 reads SNHLY; CDR2 reads FYNNEI. The ends were cut back, 2 bases at V and 4 bases at J, with 5 bases in the middle. The CDR3 consists of 12 residues. CDR3 region: CASSELAYGYTF. The CDR3 nucleotides read TGTGCCAGCAGTGAACTGGCCTATGGCTACACCTTC.

J is TRBJ1-2 and V is TRBV5-1; D perhaps matches TRBD1 (6 bases). The CDR3 is 16 residues long. The germline gives CDR1 SGHRS, CDR2 YFSETQ. V shed 3 bases and J shed 6 bases, with 21 bases lying between them. As DNA, the CDR3 is TGCGCCAGCAGCTCTCGCCCGGCAGGGGTGGAAGATGGCTACACCTTC. Its translation is CASSSRPAGVEDGYTF. Complete variable domain (other parts from reference TRBV5-1 and TRBJ1-2): KAGVTQTPRYLIKTRGQQVTLSCSPISGHRSVSWYQQTPGQGLQFLFEYFSETQRNKGNFPGRFSGRQFSNSRSEMNVSTLELGDSALYLCASSSRPAGVEDGYTFGSGTRLTVV.

This chain links TRBV27 with TRBJ2-5; D unclear. The J call may be mistaken, given a closer DNA end match to TRBJ2-7. Germline values: CDR1 MNHEY, CDR2 SMNVEV (reference sequence). The CDR3 spans 13 residues. CDR3 sequence: CASSFQARLEQYF. The CDR3 nucleotides are TGTGCCAGCAGTTTCCAGGCCCGGCTCGAGCAGTACTTC.

V is TRBV28 and J is TRBJ2-7, with 11 bases lining up with TRBD2. This CDR3 is built from 15 residues. Germline values: CDR1 MDHEN, CDR2 SYDVKM. Trimming cost V 6 bases and J 3 bases; bases outside gene matches: 7. Here the CDR3 DNA reads TGTGCCAGCAGCCGTCGGACTAGCGGGTACTACGAGCAGTACTTC. Encoded protein: CASSRRTSGYYEQYF.

The chain carries TRBV9 and TRBJ2-3, with a possible D match to TRBD1 (5 bases). The CDR3 is 16 residues long. Germline CDR1 SGDLS, CDR2 YYNGEE. Trimming took off 4 bases at V and 0 bases at J, with 15 bases between the two ends. The CDR3 is CASSPMGHPSTDTQYF. The DNA of the CDR3 is TGTGCCAGCAGCCCGATGGGGCATCCAAGCACAGATACGCAGTATTTT.

The genes are TRBV7-5 and TRBJ2-7; the table's TRBD1 call for D was not verified on the DNA. TRBV7-5 is given as a pseudogene. CDR3 length: 15 amino acids. The CDR3 region has the DNA TGTGCCAGAAGTTTTACAGGGGGCGACCTCTACGAGCAGTACTTC. Its protein product is CARSFTGGDLYEQYF.

The chain couples TRBV28 to TRBJ1-5, with D tentatively TRBD1 (6 bases). Germline V lookup: CDR1 MDHEN, CDR2 SYDVKM. Trimming pared 5 bases from V and 6 bases from J, leaving 8 bases between. The CDR3 loop spans 12 amino acids. The CDR3, as DNA: TGTGCCAGCAGTGCGACAGGTCAGCCCCAGCATTTT. Its translation: CASSATGQPQHF. The variable domain in full, completed from reference TRBV28 and TRBJ1-5, reads DVKVTQSSRYLVKRTGEKVFLECVQDMDHENMFWYRQDPGLGLRLIYFSYDVKMKEKGDIPEGYSVSREKKERFSLILESASTNQTSMYLCASSATGQPQHFGDGTRLSIL.

The V call is TRBV6-1, the J call TRBJ2-7; D possibly corresponds to TRBD1 (6 bases). Per the germline V gene, CDR1 is MNHNS and CDR2 is SASEGT. The CDR3 is 13 residues long. V was clipped by 6 bases and J by 2 bases, with 11 bases between them. The CDR3 here is CASRHRVAYEQYF. The DNA of the CDR3 is TGTGCCAGCAGGCACAGGGTAGCCTACGAGCAGTACTTC.

J is TRBJ1-1 and V is TRBV7-8, with D tentatively TRBD1 (6 bases). This CDR3 spans 15 amino acids. V shed 5 bases and J shed 2 bases, with 15 bases lying between them. The germline V gene encodes CDR1 SGHVS and CDR2 FQNEAQ. The CDR3 DNA reads as TGTGCCAGCAGCCCCCGGTCAGGGGTTAACACTGAAGCTTTCTTT. This sequence encodes CASSPRSGVNTEAFF.

The genes are TRBV2 and TRBJ2-2; 9 bases line up with TRBD1. The germline V gene has CDR1 SNHLY and CDR2 FYNNEI. The CDR3 covers 15 residues. V shed 6 bases and J 4 bases; nucleotides not matched to a gene: 6. CDR3 in amino acids: CASRGQGFGTGELFF. CDR3 nucleotide sequence: TGTGCCAGCAGAGGACAGGGGTTCGGCACCGGGGAGCTGTTTTTT.

V is TRBV5-1 and J is TRBJ1-4, with D maybe TRBD1 (5 bases). The CDR3 contains 14 residues. Germline CDR1 and CDR2: SGHRS and YFSETQ. V was shortened by 0 bases and J by 6 bases, with 9 bases between the two germline ends. The DNA of the CDR3 is TGCGCCAGCAGCTTGGAACGGGGGGATGAAAAACTGTTTTTT. It specifies CASSLERGDEKLFF.

The chain uses TRBV28 and TRBJ2-6; no reliable D call. This CDR3 is built from 15 residues. V dropped 3 bases and J dropped 0 bases, with 6 bases sitting between them. The germline gives CDR1 MDHEN, CDR2 SYDVKM. DNA for the CDR3: TGTGCCAGCAGTTTGTTGAGCTCTGGGGCCAACGTCCTGACTTTC. This sequence encodes CASSLLSSGANVLTF.

The chain uses TRBV18 and TRBJ2-5, with D possibly matching TRBD1 (5 bases). Per germline, CDR1 KGHSH and CDR2 LQKENI. The CDR3 is 14 amino acids. V was trimmed by 4 bases and J by 2 bases, leaving 11 bases between them. The CDR3 here is CASSLTDRQETQYF. The CDR3, as DNA: TGTGCCAGCTCACTCACTGACAGACAAGAGACCCAGTACTTC.